The T cell receptor beta chain described here comes from a study of graft-versus-host responses after intestinal transplantation. Looking at the study overall: Transplantation in recipients was multivisceral, liver-intestinal, or isolated intestinal. Anti-thymocyte globulin induction preceded around 3 years of tacrolimus and steroid maintenance in all recipients.

The ends lost 6 bases at V and 6 bases at J; junction bases unmatched: 8. This CDR3 contains 14 residues. Germline assignment: CDR1 MNHEY and CDR2 SMNVEV (reference sequence). Generated by immunoSEQ multiplex PCR, the TCRdb table keeps only in-frame clones and is missing some. The table lists approximately 90,000 clones, 93% of them singletons. Notes on this clone: Its specificity is not known.

Study-level findings and limits: GvH clones appeared in recipient marrow, some first in ileum or blood. Circulating GvH clone levels at their peak were associated with HvG declines (early post-transplant).

This chain links TRBV27 with TRBJ1-2, with 9 bases lining up with TRBD1. This clonotype was sampled from a human donor who received an intestinal transplant. Material: unstimulated CD8+ T cells sorted from spleen or lymph node cells, obtained before intestinal transplant. CDR3 residues: CASSPGQGADGYTF. The CDR3 DNA reads TGTGCCAGCAGCCCGGGACAGGGCGCGGATGGCTACACCTTC.